What follows describes a single T cell receptor (beta chain). The V gene's germline CDR1 is PRHDT and CDR2 FYEKMQ (reference sequence). The CDR3 runs 14 residues. The V end was cut by 8 bases, the J end by 2 bases, with 13 bases between. The data were taken from a study of blood T cell repertoires in COVID-19. Method: immunoSEQ multiplex PCR; TCRdb's copy keeps in-frame clones and lacks some. The sample yields about 240,000 clones, 82% seen once. This receptor was taken from a woman younger than 30 with acute or convalescent COVID-19. Sequenced input: peripheral blood. The chain uses TRBV13 and TRBJ2-1; D may be TRBD1 (7 bases). In DNA, the CDR3 is TGTGCCAGCCGGCAGGGGGGCACCTACAATGAGCAGTTCTTC. Amino acids: CASRQGGTYNEQFF.